One sample yielded the 15 T cell receptor beta chains listed below, sequenced in a study of T cells after yellow fever vaccination (dated 2019 in TCRdb). Explained via the paper, the treatment or condition label denotes: live attenuated yellow fever vaccine strain. The method was 5' RACE. The instrument was an Illumina NovaSeq 6000. In-frame beta chains were kept once TCRdb had trimmed the public reads at Q25 with fastp and called clones with MiXCR. Identical CDR3 proteins give one entry, which carries the most common genes and DNA. The sample profile shows 300,000 to 350,000 distinct CDR3 sequences; roughly 10% of them were found once. The ten largest clonotypes hold about 3% of the sample. Sequencing used CD4+ T cells sorted from PBMCs, obtained 45 days after the yellow fever booster vaccination. These receptors were taken from a man aged 18 to 29 who received the YFV17D yellow fever vaccine.

This clonotype was seen a few times. This rearrangement joins TRBV28 to TRBJ1-2; 10 bases match TRBD1. The junction had 13 bases not matched to a gene; V was cut back by 5 bases and J by 4 bases. The CDR3 contains 17 residues. Germline loops: CDR1 MDHEN, CDR2 SYDVKM. CDR3 coding DNA: TGTGCCAGCAGTGTCCCCCTCGGGACAGGGGAGAGCTATGGCTACACCTTC. It translates to CASSVPLGTGESYGYTF.

A few counts support this clonotype. This rearrangement joins TRBV7-2 to TRBJ1-1; possibly TRBD1 for D (5 bases). Trimming removed 5 bases at V and 6 bases at J, with 13 bases between. The CDR3 consists of 13 residues. Germline-derived CDR1 and CDR2 are SGHTA and FQGNSA. CDR3 in amino acids: CASSSRVSAEAFF. The CDR3 DNA sequence: TGTGCCAGCAGCAGCAGGGTAAGCGCTGAAGCTTTCTTT.

This clonotype was observed a few times. The V gene is TRBV7-2, the J gene TRBJ2-1, with a possible D match to TRBD1 (6 bases). V gave up 4 bases and J gave up 0 bases, with 10 bases separating them. This CDR3 has 15 residues. Germline V gene data show CDR1 as SGHTA and CDR2 as FQGNSA. This CDR3 reads CASSSQTGSYNEQFF. The CDR3 coding sequence is TGTGCCAGCAGCTCCCAGACAGGCTCCTACAATGAGCAGTTCTTC.

The CDR3 region is CATSSTPGQHSGANVLTF. CDR3 in DNA: TGTGCCACCAGTAGCACCCCGGGACAGCACTCTGGGGCCAACGTCCTGACTTTC. V gene TRBV24-1 combines with J gene TRBJ2-6; 7 bases fit TRBD1. The CDR3 is 18 amino acids. CDR1 and CDR2 from the germline V gene are KGHDR and SFDVKD. With 6 bases clipped from V and 0 bases from J, the junction kept 10 bases outside the gene matches.

This chain connects TRBV18 to TRBJ1-6; D not resolved. The CDR3 totals 15 residues. V shed 6 bases and J shed 10 bases, with 19 bases lying between them. CDR1 is KGHSH and CDR2 is LQKENI in the germline V gene. This CDR3 reads CASSRLPRGNSPLHF. The DNA for the CDR3 is TGTGCCAGCTCCCGACTCCCCCGGGGTAACTCACCCCTCCACTTT. The full variable domain, completed using reference TRBV18 and TRBJ1-6, is NAGVMQNPRHLVRRRGQEARLRCSPMKGHSHVYWYRQLPEEGLKFMVYLQKENIIDESGMPKERFSAEFPKEGPSILRIQQVVRGDSAAYFCASSRLPRGNSPLHFGNGTRLTVT.

This clonotype was seen ten or more times. The chain is built from TRBV7-6 and TRBJ2-1; TRBD1 matches at 9 bases. The CDR3 loop spans 13 amino acids. The germline V gene has CDR1 SGHVS and CDR2 FNYEAQ. V shed 8 bases, J shed 6 bases, and the junction held 5 bases outside the gene matches. This CDR3 reads CASGQGQGNEQFF. In nucleotides, the CDR3 is TGTGCCAGCGGACAGGGACAGGGCAATGAGCAGTTCTTC.

This clonotype occurred a few times. The genes are TRBV10-3 and TRBJ2-1; D uncertain. The CDR3 spans 14 residues. Germline V gives CDR1 ENHRY, CDR2 SYGVKD. Trimming cost V 0 bases and J 0 bases, with 3 bases left between them. The CDR3 nucleotides read TGTGCCATCAGTGAGTCAACCTCCTACAATGAGCAGTTCTTC. Protein sequence: CAISESTSYNEQFF.

J is TRBJ2-7 and V is TRBV11-2, with D maybe TRBD1 (5 bases). Deletions cut 8 bases from V and 6 bases from J, with 20 bases between. The germline V gene has CDR1 SGHAT and CDR2 FQNNGV. CDR3 length equals 14 residues. For the CDR3, the DNA is TGTGCCAGCCAAACCTCCGTGGGTCAGGGCGAGCAGTACGTC. Translation gives CASQTSVGQGEQYV.

The rearrangement links TRBV5-1 to TRBJ2-5, with 9 bases that match TRBD2. This CDR3 has 16 residues. CDR1 and CDR2 from the germline V gene are SGHRS and YFSETQ. Trimming at V came to 2 bases and at J to 5 bases, leaving 10 bases not matched to a gene. CDR3 in DNA: TGCGCCAGCAGCTTAAGTAGTGCGGGGGGGCCCGAGACCCAGTACTTC. Translating gives CASSLSSAGGPETQYF.

This clonotype has a handful of counts. This chain links TRBV7-2 with TRBJ2-1, with D hard to call. CDR3 size: 17 residues. The germline V gene encodes CDR1 SGHTA and CDR2 FQGNSA. Trimming stripped 4 bases from V and 0 bases from J, with 16 bases between. The CDR3: CASSSLRSVASYNEQFF. CDR3 DNA: TGTGCCAGCAGCTCCCTTCGTTCGGTGGCCTCCTACAATGAGCAGTTCTTC.

This clonotype was seen many times. The chain employs TRBV7-9 and TRBJ2-6, with D perhaps matching TRBD1 (5 bases). This CDR3 comprises 15 residues. CDR1 and CDR2 from the germline V gene are SEHNR and FQNEAQ (reference sequence). Trimming removed 6 bases at V and 4 bases at J, with 13 bases between. The CDR3 here is CASSPPGNGANVLTF. CDR3 sequence (DNA): TGTGCCAGCAGTCCTCCAGGGAACGGGGCCAACGTCCTGACTTTC. The full variable domain, completed using reference TRBV7-9 and TRBJ2-6, is DTGVSQNPRHKITKRGQNVTFRCDPISEHNRLYWYRQTLGQGPEFLTYFQNEAQLEKSRLLSDRFSAERPKGSFSTLEIQRTEQGDSAMYLCASSPPGNGANVLTFGAGSRLTVL.

This chain joins TRBV7-9 and TRBJ1-5; 8 bases map to TRBD1. Germline lookup yields CDR1 SEHNR and CDR2 FQNEAQ (reference sequence). CDR3 length: 14 amino acids. Trimming removed 5 bases from V and 3 bases from J; junction bases left unmatched: 3. The CDR3 bases are TGTGCCAGCAGCCCGGGACAGGACAATCAGCCCCAGCATTTT. Translation: CASSPGQDNQPQHF.

This clonotype was detected a few times. The chain carries TRBV7-2 and TRBJ2-7; 8 bases fit TRBD1. This CDR3 is 15 amino acids long. The V and J ends lost 6 bases and 0 bases, in that order; junction bases with no gene match: 7. In germline, CDR1 is SGHTA, CDR2 FQGNSA. DNA of the CDR3: TGTGCCAGCAGGGGGACAGGTGATCGCTCCTACGAGCAGTACTTC. It encodes CASRGTGDRSYEQYF.

The chain uses TRBV9 and TRBJ1-1; D gene ambiguous. The CDR3 runs to 13 residues. Looked up from germline, CDR1 is SGDLS and CDR2 is YYNGEE. V was trimmed by 0 bases and J by 1 base, leaving 4 bases between them. For the CDR3, the DNA is TGTGCCAGCAGCGTAGGTTCGAACACTGAAGCTTTCTTT. Its translation is CASSVGSNTEAFF.

This chain connects TRBV25-1 to TRBJ2-5; TRBD1 might be the D (5 bases). Germline V gene sequence: CDR1 MGHDK, CDR2 SYGVNS. V lost 4 bases and J 5 bases, leaving 8 bases between the germline ends. The CDR3 covers 12 residues. The CDR3 DNA reads TGTGCCAGCAGTGGGGGCTCGGAGACCCAGTACTTC. Residues: CASSGGSETQYF.